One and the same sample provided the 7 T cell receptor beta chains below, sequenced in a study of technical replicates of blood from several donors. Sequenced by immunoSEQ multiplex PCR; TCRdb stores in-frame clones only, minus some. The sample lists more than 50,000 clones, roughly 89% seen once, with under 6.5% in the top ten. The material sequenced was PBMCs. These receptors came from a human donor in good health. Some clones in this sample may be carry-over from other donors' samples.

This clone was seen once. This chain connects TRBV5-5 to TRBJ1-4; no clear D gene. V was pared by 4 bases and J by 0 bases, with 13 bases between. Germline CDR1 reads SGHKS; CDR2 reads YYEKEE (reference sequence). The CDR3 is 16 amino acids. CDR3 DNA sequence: TGTGCCAGCAGCGCGGAATTGAGGTCAACTAATGAAAAACTGTTTTTT. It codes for CASSAELRSTNEKLFF.

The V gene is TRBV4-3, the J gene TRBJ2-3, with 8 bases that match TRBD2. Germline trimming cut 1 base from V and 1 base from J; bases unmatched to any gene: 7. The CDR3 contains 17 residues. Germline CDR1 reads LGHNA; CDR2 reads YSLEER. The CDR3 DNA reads TGCGCCAGCAGCCAAGGATTGCGGGGGGCTGGCACAGATACGCAGTATTTT. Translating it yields CASSQGLRGAGTDTQYF.

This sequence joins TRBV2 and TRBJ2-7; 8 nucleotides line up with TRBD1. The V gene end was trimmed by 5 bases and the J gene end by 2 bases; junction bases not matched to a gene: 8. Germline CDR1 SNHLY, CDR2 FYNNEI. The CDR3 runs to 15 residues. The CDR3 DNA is TGTGCCAGCAGTCTTCCGGGACAGGTCCCCTACGAGCAGTACTTC. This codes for CASSLPGQVPYEQYF.

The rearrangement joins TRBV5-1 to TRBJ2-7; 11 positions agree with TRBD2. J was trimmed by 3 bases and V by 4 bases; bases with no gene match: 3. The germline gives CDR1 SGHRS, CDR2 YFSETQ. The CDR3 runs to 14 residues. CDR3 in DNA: TGCGCCAGCAGCAACCTAGCGGGGGGCTACGAGCAGTACTTC. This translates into CASSNLAGGYEQYF.

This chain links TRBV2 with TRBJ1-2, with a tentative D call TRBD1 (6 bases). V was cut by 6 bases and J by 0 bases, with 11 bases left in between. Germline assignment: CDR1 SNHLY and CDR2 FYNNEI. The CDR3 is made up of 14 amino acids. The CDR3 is CASRDSPANYGYTF. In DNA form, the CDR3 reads TGTGCCAGCAGGGACAGCCCAGCTAACTATGGCTACACCTTC.

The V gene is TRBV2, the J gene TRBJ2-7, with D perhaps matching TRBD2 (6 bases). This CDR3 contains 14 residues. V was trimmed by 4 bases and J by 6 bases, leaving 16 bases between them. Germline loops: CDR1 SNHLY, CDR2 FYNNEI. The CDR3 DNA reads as TGTGCCAGCAGTGTGGGGAGGCTTGGTATCGAGCAGTACTTC. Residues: CASSVGRLGIEQYF.

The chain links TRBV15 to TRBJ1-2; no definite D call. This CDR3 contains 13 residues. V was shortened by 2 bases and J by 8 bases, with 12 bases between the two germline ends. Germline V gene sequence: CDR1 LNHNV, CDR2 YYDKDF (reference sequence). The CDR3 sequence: CATSRTGAGGYTF. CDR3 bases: TGTGCCACCAGCAGAACGGGAGCGGGCGGCTACACCTTC. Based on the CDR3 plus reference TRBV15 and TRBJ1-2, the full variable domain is DAMVIQNPRYQVTQFGKPVTLSCSQTLNHNVMYWYQQKSSQAPKLLFHYYDKDFNNEADTPDNFQSRRPNTSFCFLDIRSPGLGDTAMYLCATSRTGAGGYTFGSGTRLTVV.